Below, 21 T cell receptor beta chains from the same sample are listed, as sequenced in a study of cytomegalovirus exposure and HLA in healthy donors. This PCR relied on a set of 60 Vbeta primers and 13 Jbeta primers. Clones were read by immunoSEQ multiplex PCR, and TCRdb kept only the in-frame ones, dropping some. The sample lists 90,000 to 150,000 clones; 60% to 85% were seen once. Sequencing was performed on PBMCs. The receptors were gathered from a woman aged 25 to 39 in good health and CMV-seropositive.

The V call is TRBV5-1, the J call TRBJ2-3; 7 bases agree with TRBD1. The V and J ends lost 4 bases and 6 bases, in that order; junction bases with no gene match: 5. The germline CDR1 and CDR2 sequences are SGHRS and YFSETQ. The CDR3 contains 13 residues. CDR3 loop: CASSQDRADTQYF. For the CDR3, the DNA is TGCGCCAGCAGCCAAGACAGGGCCGATACGCAGTATTTT.

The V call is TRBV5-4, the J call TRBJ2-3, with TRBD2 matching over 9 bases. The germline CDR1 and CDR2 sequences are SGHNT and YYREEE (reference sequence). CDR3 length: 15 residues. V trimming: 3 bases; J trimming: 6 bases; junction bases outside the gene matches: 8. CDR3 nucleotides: TGTGCCAGCAGCTCACGAGCGGGGGGTTCCGATACGCAGTATTTT. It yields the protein CASSSRAGGSDTQYF.

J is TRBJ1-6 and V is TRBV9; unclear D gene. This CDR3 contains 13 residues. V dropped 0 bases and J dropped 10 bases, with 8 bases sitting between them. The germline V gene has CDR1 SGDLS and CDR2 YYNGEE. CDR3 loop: CASSVDSSSPLHF. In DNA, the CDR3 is TGTGCCAGCAGCGTAGATAGTTCCTCACCCCTCCACTTT.

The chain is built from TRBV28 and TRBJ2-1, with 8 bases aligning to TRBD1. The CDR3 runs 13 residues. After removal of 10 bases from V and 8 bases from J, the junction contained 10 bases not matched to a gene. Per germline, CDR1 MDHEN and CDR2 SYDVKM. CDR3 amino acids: CATKGQGRDEQFF. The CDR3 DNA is TGTGCCACGAAAGGACAGGGCAGGGATGAGCAGTTCTTC.

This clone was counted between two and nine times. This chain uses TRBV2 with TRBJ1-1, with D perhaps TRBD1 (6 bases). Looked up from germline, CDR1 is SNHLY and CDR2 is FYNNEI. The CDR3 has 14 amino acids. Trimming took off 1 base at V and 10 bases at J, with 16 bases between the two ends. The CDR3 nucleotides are TGTGCCAGCAGTGAAGGAGCCAGGGGAAGGTCAGCTTTCTTT. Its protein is CASSEGARGRSAFF.

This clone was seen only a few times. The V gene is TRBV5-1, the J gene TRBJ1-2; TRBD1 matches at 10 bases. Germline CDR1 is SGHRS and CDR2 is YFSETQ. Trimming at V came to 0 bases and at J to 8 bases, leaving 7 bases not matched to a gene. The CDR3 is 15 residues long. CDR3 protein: CASSLVRQGAQGYTF. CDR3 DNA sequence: TGCGCCAGCAGCTTGGTTCGACAGGGGGCACAGGGCTACACCTTC.

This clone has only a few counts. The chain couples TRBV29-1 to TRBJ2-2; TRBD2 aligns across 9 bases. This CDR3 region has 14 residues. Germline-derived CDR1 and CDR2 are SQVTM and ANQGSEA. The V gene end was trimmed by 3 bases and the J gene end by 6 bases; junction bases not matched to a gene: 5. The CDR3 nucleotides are TGCAGCGTTGACGGGCGGGGGGGCCCCGGGGAGCTGTTTTTT. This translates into CSVDGRGGPGELFF.

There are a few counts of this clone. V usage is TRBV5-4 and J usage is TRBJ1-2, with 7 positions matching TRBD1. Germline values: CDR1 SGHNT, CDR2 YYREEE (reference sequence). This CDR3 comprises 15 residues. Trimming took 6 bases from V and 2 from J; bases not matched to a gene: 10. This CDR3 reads CASTPRGRGNYGYTF. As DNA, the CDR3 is TGTGCCAGCACCCCTCGGGGCAGGGGGAACTATGGCTACACCTTC.

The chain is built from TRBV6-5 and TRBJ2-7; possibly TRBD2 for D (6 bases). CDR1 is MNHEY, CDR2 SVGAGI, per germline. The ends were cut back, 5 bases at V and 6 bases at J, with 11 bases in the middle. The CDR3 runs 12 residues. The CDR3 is CASSPGTREQYF. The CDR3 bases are TGTGCCAGCAGTCCCGGGACTCGCGAGCAGTACTTC.

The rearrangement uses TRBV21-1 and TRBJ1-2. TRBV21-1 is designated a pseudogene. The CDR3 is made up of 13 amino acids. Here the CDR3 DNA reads TGTGCCAGGGGGGGGCCGACGGGCTATGGCTACACCTTC. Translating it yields CARGGPTGYGYTF.

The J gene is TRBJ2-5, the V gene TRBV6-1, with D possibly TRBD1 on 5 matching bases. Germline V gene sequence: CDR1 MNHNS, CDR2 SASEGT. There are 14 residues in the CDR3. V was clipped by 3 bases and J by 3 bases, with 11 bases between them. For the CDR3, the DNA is TGTGCCAGCAGTGAGGTCAGGGTAAAAGAGACCCAGTACTTC. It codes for CASSEVRVKETQYF.

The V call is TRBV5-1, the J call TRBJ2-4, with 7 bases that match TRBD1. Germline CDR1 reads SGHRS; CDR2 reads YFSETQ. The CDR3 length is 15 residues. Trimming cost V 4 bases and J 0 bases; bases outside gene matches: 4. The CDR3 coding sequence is TGCGCCAGCAGCCTGGACAGGCTAGCCAAAAACATTCAGTACTTC. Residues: CASSLDRLAKNIQYF.

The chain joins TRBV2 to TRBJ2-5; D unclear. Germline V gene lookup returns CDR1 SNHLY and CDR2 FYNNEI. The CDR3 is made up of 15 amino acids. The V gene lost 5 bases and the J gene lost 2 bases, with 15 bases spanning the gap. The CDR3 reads CASSLNSGWQETQYF. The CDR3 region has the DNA TGTGCCAGCAGTCTTAACTCAGGCTGGCAAGAGACCCAGTACTTC.

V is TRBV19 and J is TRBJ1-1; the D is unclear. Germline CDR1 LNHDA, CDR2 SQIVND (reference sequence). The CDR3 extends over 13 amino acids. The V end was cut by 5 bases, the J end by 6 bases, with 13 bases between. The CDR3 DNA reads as TGTGCCAGTAGTCAGGTAAATCCGTCTGAAGCTTTCTTT. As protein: CASSQVNPSEAFF.

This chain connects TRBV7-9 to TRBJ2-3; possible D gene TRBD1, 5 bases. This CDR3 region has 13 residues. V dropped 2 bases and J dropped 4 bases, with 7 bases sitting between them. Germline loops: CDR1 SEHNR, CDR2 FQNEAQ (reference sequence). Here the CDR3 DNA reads TGTGCCAGCAGCTTAAGGGGATCAGATACGCAGTATTTT. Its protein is CASSLRGSDTQYF. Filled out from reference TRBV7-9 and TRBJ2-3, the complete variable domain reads DTGVSQNPRHKITKRGQNVTFRCDPISEHNRLYWYRQTLGQGPEFLTYFQNEAQLEKSRLLSDRFSAERPKGSFSTLEIQRTEQGDSAMYLCASSLRGSDTQYFGPGTRLTVL.

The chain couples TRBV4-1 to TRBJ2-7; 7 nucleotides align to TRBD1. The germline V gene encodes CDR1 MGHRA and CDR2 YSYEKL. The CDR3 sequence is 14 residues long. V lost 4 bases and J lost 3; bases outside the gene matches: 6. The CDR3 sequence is CASSLGTASYEQYF. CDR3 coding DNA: TGCGCCAGCAGCCTAGGGACAGCAAGCTACGAGCAGTACTTC.

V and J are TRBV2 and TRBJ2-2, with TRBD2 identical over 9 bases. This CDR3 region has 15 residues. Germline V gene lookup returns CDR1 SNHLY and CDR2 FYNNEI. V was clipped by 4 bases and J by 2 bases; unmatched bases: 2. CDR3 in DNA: TGTGCCAGCAGTGCGACTAGCGGCAACACCGGGGAGCTGTTTTTT. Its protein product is CASSATSGNTGELFF.

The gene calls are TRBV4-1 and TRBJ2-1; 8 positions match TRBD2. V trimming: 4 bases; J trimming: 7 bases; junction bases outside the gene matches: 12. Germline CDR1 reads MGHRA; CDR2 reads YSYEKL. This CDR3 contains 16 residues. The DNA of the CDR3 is TGCGCCAGCAGCCCCAACGGGGGGGCCGTGGTAAATGAGCAGTTCTTC. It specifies CASSPNGGAVVNEQFF.

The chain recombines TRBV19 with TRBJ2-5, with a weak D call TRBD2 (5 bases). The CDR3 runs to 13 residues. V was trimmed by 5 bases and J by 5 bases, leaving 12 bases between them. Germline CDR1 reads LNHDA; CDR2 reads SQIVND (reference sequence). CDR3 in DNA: TGTGCCAGTAGTTACGGGGTGCGGGAGACCCAGTACTTC. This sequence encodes CASSYGVRETQYF.

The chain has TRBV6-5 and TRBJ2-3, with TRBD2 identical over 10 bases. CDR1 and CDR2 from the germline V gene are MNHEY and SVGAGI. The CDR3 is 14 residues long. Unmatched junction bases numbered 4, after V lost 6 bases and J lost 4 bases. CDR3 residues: CASSPAGGPDTQYF. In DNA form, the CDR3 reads TGTGCCAGCAGCCCAGCGGGGGGGCCAGATACGCAGTATTTT.

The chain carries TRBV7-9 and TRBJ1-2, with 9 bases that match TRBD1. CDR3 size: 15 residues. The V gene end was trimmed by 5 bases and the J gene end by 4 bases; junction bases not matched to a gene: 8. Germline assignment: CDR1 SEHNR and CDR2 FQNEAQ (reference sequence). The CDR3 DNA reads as TGTGCCAGCAGCACTCCGACAGGGGGTAGCTATGGCTACACCTTC. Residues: CASSTPTGGSYGYTF.